This passage covers 6 T cell receptor beta chains from one sample sequenced in a study of response to subunit inactivated influenza vaccine. MiXCR, applied by TCRdb to the RT-PCR reads, yields one record per CDR3 protein. The sample includes 650,000 to 800,000 distinct CDR3 sequences, approximately 15% of them seen just once. This specimen was PBMCs from blood, taken around 15 days before vaccination. The receptors come from a man in his fifties or sixties who received an inactivated influenza vaccine.

This clonotype has a handful of counts. The chain links TRBV28 to TRBJ2-1; D ambiguous. Germline CDR1 reads MDHEN; CDR2 reads SYDVKM. The CDR3 has 14 residues. V dropped 10 bases and J dropped 0 bases, with 13 bases sitting between them. The CDR3 spells CATCGWSSYNEQFF. The CDR3 DNA follows: TGTGCCACCTGTGGCTGGAGCTCCTACAATGAGCAGTTCTTC.

This clonotype has a handful of counts. The rearrangement uses TRBV20-1 and TRBJ2-7; D uncertain. Trimming stripped 3 bases from V and 1 base from J, with 10 bases between. Germline V gene sequence: CDR1 DFQATT, CDR2 SNEGSKA (reference sequence). The CDR3 runs 13 residues. This CDR3 reads CSARSLTSYEQYF. The CDR3 bases are TGCAGTGCTAGGTCTCTGACATCCTACGAGCAGTACTTC.

This clonotype has ten or more counts. The chain joins TRBV7-9 to TRBJ2-1; D perhaps matches TRBD2 (5 bases). The CDR3 is 14 amino acids. Germline V gene data show CDR1 as SEHNR and CDR2 as FQNEAQ (reference sequence). Trimming removed 1 base at V and 8 bases at J, with 12 bases between. CDR3 in amino acids: CASSLVGAVYEQFF. CDR3 DNA sequence: TGTGCCAGCAGCTTAGTGGGAGCGGTCTATGAGCAGTTCTTC.

This clonotype was observed at least ten times. The gene calls are TRBV28 and TRBJ1-4; 9 bases match TRBD1. CDR3 size: 15 residues. Germline loops: CDR1 MDHEN, CDR2 SYDVKM. The junction had 2 bases not matched to a gene; V was cut back by 1 base and J by 5 bases. CDR3 residues: CASSLSGQGNEKLFF. As DNA, the CDR3 is TGTGCCAGCAGTTTATCCGGACAGGGGAATGAAAAACTGTTTTTT.

This clonotype was found a few times. The chain links TRBV7-9 to TRBJ2-3; D is perhaps TRBD2 (7 bases). Per germline, CDR1 SEHNR and CDR2 FQNEAQ (reference sequence). This CDR3 has 16 amino acids. V was trimmed by 5 bases and J by 0 bases, leaving 15 bases between them. The CDR3 DNA reads TGTGCCAGCAGCCTAGGGGGGGGTTCGAGCACAGATACGCAGTATTTT. Translated, it gives CASSLGGGSSTDTQYF.

In its sample, this clonotype was seen many times. The chain recombines TRBV6-2 or TRBV6-3 with TRBJ2-2; TRBD2 matches 8 bases. The V gene end was trimmed by 3 bases and the J gene end by 7 bases; junction bases not matched to a gene: 4. CDR3 length equals 14 residues. CDR1 MNHEY and CDR2 SVGEGT come from the germline V gene. The chain's CDR3 is CASSYLREVGELFF. The CDR3 DNA reads as TGTGCCAGCAGTTATCTGCGGGAGGTCGGGGAGCTGTTTTTT.